The entry that follows covers one TCR beta chain sequence. Its antigen is as yet unknown. The data were taken from a study of T cell responses to AZD1222 COVID-19 vaccine. About the research overall: Second-dose intervals of approximately 4 or approximately 12 weeks were pooled. Findings of the study overall: Females made up more of the donors, who were largely white British, and clonal diversity may have come out too low. Repertoire sampling was restricted to post-peak T cell response timepoints.

TCRdb keeps only in-frame clones here, not all; method: immunoSEQ multiplex PCR. The table lists 35,000 to 45,000 clones, about 78% of them singletons. The CDR3 spans 17 residues. Germline CDR1 and CDR2: MNHNS and SASEGT. The trim removed 3 bases at V and 1 base at J, leaving 9 bases unmatched. This receptor was obtained from an adult in good health. The chain combines TRBV6-1 with TRBJ2-1; the match to TRBD1 covers 7 bases. The specimen comprised peripheral blood, sampled on day 0 of AZD1222 vaccination. CDR3 region: CASSDHQPGQSYNEQFF. The CDR3 coding sequence is TGTGCCAGCAGTGACCACCAGCCGGGACAGTCCTACAATGAGCAGTTCTTC.